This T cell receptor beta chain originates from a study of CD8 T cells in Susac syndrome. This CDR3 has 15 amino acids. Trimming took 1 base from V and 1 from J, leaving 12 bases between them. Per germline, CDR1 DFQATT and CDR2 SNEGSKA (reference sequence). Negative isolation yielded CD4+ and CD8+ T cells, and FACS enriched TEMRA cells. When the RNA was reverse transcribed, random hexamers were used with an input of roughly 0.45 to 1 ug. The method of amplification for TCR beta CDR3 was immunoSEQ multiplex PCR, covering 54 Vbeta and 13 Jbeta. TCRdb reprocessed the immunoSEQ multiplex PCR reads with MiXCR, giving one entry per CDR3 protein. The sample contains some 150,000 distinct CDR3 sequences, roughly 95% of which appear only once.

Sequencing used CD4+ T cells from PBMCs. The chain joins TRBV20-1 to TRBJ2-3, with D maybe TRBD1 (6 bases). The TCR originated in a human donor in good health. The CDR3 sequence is CSARASGDRTDTQYF. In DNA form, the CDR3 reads TGCAGTGCTAGAGCCTCAGGGGACCGCACAGATACGCAGTATTTT.